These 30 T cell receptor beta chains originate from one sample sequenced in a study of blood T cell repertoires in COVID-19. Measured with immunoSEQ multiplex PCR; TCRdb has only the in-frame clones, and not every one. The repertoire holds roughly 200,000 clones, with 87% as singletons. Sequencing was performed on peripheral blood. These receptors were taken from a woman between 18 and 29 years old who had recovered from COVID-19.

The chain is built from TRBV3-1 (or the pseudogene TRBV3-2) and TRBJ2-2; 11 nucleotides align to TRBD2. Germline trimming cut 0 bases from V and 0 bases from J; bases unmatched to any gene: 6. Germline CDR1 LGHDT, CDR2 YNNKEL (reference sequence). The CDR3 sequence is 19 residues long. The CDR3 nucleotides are TGTGCCAGCAGCCAAGATCTGGGTAGCGGGGGGGCGAACACCGGGGAGCTGTTTTTT. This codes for CASSQDLGSGGANTGELFF.

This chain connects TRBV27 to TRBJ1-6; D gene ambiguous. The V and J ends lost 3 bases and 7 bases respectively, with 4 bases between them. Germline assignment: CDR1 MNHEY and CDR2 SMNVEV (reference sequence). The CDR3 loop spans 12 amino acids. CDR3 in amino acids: CASSFQNSPLHF. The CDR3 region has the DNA TGTGCCAGCAGTTTCCAGAATTCACCCCTCCACTTT.

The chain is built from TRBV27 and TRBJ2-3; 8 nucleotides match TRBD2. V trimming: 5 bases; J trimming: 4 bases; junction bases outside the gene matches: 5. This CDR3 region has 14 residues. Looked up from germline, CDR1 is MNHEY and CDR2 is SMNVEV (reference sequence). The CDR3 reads CASSPVTSADTQYF. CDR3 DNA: TGTGCCAGCAGTCCTGTGACTAGCGCAGATACGCAGTATTTT.

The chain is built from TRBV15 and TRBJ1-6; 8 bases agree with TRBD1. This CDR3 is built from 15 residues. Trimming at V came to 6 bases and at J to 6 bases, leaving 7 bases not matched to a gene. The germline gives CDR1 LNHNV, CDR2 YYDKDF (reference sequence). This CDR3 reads CATRIGQGSNSPLHF. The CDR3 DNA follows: TGTGCCACCAGAATAGGACAGGGAAGTAATTCACCCCTCCACTTT.

This CDR3 reads CASSQDGQGEETQYF. CDR3 nucleotide sequence: TGTGCCAGCAGCCAAGACGGACAGGGAGAAGAGACCCAGTACTTC. This sequence joins TRBV11-3 and TRBJ2-5; TRBD1 matches at 8 bases. The CDR3 consists of 15 residues. The V gene end was trimmed by 5 bases and the J gene end by 3 bases; junction bases not matched to a gene: 8. Per germline, CDR1 SGHNT and CDR2 YENEEA.

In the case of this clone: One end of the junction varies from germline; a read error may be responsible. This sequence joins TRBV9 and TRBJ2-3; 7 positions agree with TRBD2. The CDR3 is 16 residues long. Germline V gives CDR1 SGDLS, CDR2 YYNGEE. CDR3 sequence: CASSVDPSGFTYTQYF. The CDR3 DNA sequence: TGTGCCAGCAGCGTAGACCCTAGCGGCTTCACATATACGCAGTATTTT.

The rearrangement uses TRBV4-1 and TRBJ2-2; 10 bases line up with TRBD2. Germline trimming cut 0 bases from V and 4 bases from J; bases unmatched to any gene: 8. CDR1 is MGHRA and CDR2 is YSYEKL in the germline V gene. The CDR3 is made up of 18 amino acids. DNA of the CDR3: TGCGCCAGCAGCCAAGACATGAGCGGGAGGGCCAGCACCGGGGAGCTGTTTTTT. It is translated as CASSQDMSGRASTGELFF.

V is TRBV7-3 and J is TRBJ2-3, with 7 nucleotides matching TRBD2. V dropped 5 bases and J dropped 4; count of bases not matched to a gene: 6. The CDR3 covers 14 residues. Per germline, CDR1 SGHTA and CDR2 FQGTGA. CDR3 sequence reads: CASSLGLGPDTQYF. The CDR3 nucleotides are TGTGCCAGCAGCCTAGGACTAGGACCAGATACGCAGTATTTT.

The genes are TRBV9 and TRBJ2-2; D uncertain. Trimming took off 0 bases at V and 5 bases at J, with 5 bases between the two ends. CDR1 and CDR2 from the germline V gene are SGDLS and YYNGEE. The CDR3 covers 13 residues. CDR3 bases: TGTGCCAGCAGCGTAGACGGGACCGGGGAGCTGTTTTTT. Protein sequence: CASSVDGTGELFF.

The CDR3 region is CAWSRDRAGQPQHF. The CDR3, as DNA: TGTGCCTGGAGCCGGGACAGGGCAGGGCAGCCCCAGCATTTT. The chain carries TRBV30 and TRBJ1-5; 9 bases line up with TRBD1. CDR1 GTSNPN and CDR2 SVGIG come from the germline V gene (reference sequence). V shed 3 bases and J 7 bases; nucleotides not matched to a gene: 7. This CDR3 has 14 amino acids. The full variable domain, with the rest looked up from reference TRBV30 and TRBJ1-5, is SQTIHQWPATLVQPVGSPLSLECTVEGTSNPNLYWYRQAAGRGLQLLFYSVGIGQISSEVPQNLSASRPQDRQFILSSKKLLLSDSGFYLCAWSRDRAGQPQHFGDGTRLSIL.

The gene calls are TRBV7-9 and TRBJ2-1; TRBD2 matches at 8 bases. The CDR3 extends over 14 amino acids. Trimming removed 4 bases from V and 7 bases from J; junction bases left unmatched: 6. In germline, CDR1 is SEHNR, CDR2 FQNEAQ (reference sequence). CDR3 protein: CASSWAGGRNEQFF. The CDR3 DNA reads TGTGCCAGCAGCTGGGCGGGGGGAAGAAATGAGCAGTTCTTC. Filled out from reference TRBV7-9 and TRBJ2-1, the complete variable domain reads DTGVSQNPRHKITKRGQNVTFRCDPISEHNRLYWYRQTLGQGPEFLTYFQNEAQLEKSRLLSDRFSAERPKGSFSTLEIQRTEQGDSAMYLCASSWAGGRNEQFFGPGTRLTVL.

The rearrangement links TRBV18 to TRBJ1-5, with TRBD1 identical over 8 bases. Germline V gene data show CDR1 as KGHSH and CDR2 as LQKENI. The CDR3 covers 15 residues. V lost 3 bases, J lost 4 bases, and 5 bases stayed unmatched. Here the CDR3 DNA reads TGTGCCAGCTCACCCGGGACAGGCGGGAATCAGCCCCAGCATTTT. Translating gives CASSPGTGGNQPQHF.

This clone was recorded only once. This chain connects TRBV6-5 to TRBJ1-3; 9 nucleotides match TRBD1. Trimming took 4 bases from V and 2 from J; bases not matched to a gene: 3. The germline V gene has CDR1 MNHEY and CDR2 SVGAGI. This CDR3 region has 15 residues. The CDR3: CASSSGTGTGNTIYF. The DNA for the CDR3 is TGTGCCAGCAGTTCCGGGACAGGGACTGGAAACACCATATATTTT.

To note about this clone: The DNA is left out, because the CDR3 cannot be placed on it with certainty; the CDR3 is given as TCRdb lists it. The CDR3 reads CASSFGPGQGGRRTDTQYF. The rearrangement links TRBV7-9 to TRBJ2-3; TRBD1 is the table's D call and was not checked against the DNA. Germline CDR1 reads SEHNR; CDR2 reads FQNEAQ (reference sequence). From its first to its last residue, the CDR3 has 19 amino acids.

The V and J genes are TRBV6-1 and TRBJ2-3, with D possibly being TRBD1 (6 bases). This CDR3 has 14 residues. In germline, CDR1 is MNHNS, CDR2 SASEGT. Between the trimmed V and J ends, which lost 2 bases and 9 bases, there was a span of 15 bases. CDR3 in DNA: TGTGCCAGCAGTGAATTTTTAGTCGACAGGACGCAGTATTTT. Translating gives CASSEFLVDRTQYF.

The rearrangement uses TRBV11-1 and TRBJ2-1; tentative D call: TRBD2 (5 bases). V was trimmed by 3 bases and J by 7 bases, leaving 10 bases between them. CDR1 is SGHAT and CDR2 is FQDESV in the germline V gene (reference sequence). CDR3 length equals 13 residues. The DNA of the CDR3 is TGTGCCAGCAGCTTTGGTTGGGAGAATGAGCAGTTCTTC. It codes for CASSFGWENEQFF.

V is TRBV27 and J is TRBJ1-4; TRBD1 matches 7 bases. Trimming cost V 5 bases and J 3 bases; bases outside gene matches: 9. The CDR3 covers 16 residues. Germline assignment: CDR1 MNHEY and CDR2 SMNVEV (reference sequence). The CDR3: CASSHHQGGSNEKLFF. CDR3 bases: TGTGCCAGCAGTCACCACCAGGGGGGCTCTAATGAAAAACTGTTTTTT.

In DNA form, the CDR3 reads TGTGCCATCAGTGAGGTGGGGGGCGAGCAGTACTTC. Protein sequence: CAISEVGGEQYF. V gene TRBV10-3 combines with J gene TRBJ2-7, with D possibly matching TRBD2 (6 bases). Germline CDR1 ENHRY, CDR2 SYGVKD. The CDR3 sequence is 12 residues long. Trimming stripped 2 bases from V and 6 bases from J, with 8 bases between.

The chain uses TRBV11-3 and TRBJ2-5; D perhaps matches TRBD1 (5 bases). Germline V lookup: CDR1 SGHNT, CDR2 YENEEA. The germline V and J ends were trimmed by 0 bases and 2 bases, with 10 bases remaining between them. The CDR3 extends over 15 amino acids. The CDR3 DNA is TGTGCCAGCAGCTTAGATGGTACAGGTCAAGAGACCCAGTACTTC. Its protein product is CASSLDGTGQETQYF.

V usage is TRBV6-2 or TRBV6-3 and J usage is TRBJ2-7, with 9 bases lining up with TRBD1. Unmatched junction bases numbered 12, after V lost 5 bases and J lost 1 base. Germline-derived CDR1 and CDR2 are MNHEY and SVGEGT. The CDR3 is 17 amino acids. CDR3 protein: CASSTRTGGRRSYEQYV. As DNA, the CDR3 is TGTGCCAGCAGTACGCGAACAGGGGGCCGAAGGTCCTACGAGCAGTACGTC.

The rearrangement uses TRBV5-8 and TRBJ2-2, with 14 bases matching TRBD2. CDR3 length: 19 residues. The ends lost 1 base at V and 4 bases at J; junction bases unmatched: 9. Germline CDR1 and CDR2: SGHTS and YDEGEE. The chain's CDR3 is CASSLPPGLAGVGTGELFF. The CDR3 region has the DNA TGTGCCAGCAGCTTGCCCCCGGGACTAGCGGGAGTCGGCACCGGGGAGCTGTTTTTT. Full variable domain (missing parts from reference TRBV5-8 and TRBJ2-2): EAGVTQSPTHLIKTRGQQATLRCSPISGHTSVYWYQQALGLGLQFLLWYDEGEERNRGNFPPRFSGRQFPNYSSELNVNALELEDSALYLCASSLPPGLAGVGTGELFFGEGSRLTVL.

The CDR3 here is CASSPAQGIYEQYF. The CDR3 DNA follows: TGTGCCAGCTCACCTGCTCAGGGTATCTACGAGCAGTACTTC. This chain links TRBV18 with TRBJ2-7, with D possibly TRBD1 on 5 matching bases. The CDR3 extends over 14 amino acids. V was shortened by 3 bases and J by 3 bases, with 12 bases between the two germline ends. The V gene's germline CDR1 is KGHSH and CDR2 LQKENI.

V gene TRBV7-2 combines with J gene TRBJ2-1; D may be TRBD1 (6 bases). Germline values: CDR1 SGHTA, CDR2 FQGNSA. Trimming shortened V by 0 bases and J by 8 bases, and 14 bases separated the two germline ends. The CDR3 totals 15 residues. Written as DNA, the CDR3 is TGTGCCAGCAGCTTAGCGGGGGCGTCATTCCATGAGCAGTTCTTC. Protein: CASSLAGASFHEQFF.

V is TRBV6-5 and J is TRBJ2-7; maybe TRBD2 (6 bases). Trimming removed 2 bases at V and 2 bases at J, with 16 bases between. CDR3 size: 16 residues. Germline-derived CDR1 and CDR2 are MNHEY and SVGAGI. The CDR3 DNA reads TGTGCCAGCAGTTACGGTGGCGGCGGGGTTCCCTACGAGCAGTACTTC. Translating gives CASSYGGGGVPYEQYF.

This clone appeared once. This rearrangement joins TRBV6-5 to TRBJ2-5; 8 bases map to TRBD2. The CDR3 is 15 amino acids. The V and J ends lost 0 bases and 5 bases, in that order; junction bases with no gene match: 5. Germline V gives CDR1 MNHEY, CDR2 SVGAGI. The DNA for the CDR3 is TGTGCCAGCAGTTACTCGATGGGCGGGGGGGAGACCCAGTACTTC. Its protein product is CASSYSMGGGETQYF.

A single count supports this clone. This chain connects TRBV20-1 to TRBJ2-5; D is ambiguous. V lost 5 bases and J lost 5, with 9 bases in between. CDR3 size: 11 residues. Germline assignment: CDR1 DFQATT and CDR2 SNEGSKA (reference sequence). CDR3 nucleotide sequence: TGCAGTGCTCAGTCGCAGGAGACCCAGTACTTC. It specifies CSAQSQETQYF.

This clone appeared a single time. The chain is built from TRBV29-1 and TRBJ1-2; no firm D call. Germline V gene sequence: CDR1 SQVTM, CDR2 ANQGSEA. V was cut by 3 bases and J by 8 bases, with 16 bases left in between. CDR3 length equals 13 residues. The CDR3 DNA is TGCAGCGTTGACGAGTCCCATGCGGGAGGCTACACCTTC. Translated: CSVDESHAGGYTF.

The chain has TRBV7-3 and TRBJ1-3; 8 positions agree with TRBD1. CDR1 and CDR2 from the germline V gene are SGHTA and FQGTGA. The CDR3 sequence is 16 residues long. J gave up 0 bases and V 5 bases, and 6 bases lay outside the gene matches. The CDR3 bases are TGTGCCAGCAGCCTTTCAGGGGGCAGCTCTGGAAACACCATATATTTT. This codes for CASSLSGGSSGNTIYF.

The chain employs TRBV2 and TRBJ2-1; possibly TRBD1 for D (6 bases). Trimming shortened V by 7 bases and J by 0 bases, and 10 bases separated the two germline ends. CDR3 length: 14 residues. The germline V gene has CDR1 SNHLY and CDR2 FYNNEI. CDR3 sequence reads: CASKDRSSYNEQFF. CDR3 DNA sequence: TGTGCCAGCAAAGACAGGAGCTCCTACAATGAGCAGTTCTTC.

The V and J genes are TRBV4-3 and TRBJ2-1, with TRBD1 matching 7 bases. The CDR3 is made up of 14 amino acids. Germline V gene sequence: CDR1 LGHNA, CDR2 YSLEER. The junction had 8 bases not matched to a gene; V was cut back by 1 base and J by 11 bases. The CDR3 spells CASSQALGTAQQFF. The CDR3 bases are TGCGCCAGCAGCCAAGCCCTAGGGACAGCTCAGCAGTTCTTC.